This T cell receptor (beta chain) originates from a study of blood T cell repertoires in COVID-19. Turning to the study itself: Sources were T cells, B-cell-depleted T cells, or PBMCs; the material itself was cDNA or gDNA.

Profiling relied on immunoSEQ multiplex PCR, and the TCRdb table lists in-frame clones only, not all of them. The sample consists of approximately 50,000 clones, approximately 83% of them appearing once. Sequencing input: peripheral blood. The TCR sequence derives from an elderly man with COVID-19, enrolled during active disease.

The chain's CDR3 is CASSEGEYGYTF. The DNA for the CDR3 is TGTGCCAGTAGTGAGGGGGAGTATGGCTACACCTTC. This rearrangement joins TRBV19 to TRBJ1-2, with a possible D match to TRBD1 (6 bases). The germline V gene has CDR1 LNHDA and CDR2 SQIVND (reference sequence). V lost 5 bases to trimming and J lost 5 bases, with 9 bases between them. This CDR3 has 12 residues.